The rows below give T cell receptor beta chains drawn from one sample of a study of cytomegalovirus exposure and HLA in healthy donors. Produced via immunoSEQ multiplex PCR; TCRdb's table is partial and in-frame only. Among 130,000 or so clones listed, over 75% were seen once. The source material was PBMCs. The receptor set was obtained from a woman aged 18-29 years in good health and CMV-seronegative. Both conserved end residues are part of each CDR3. The size entry is marked missing in some rows and otherwise reads once, few, many or a size class.

v_call: TRBV29-1; clone_size: -; cdr3_aa: CSVEDPRRGLSYNEQFF
v_call: TRBV27; clone_size: -; cdr3_aa: CASSKGQGGAFGQPQHF
v_call: TRBV7-8; clone_size: once; cdr3_aa: CASSPGGRDLGEQYF
v_call: TRBV10-3; clone_size: -; cdr3_aa: CAISREAGHIDTIYF
v_call: TRBV2; clone_size: -; cdr3_aa: CASSNWANQPQHF
v_call: TRBV10-2; clone_size: once; cdr3_aa: CASSGTGGHYEQYF
v_call: TRBV6-1; clone_size: -; cdr3_aa: CASSRNRGRDSPLHF
v_call: TRBV7-8; clone_size: -; cdr3_aa: CASSLEDRVGQYF
v_call: TRBV21-1; clone_size: -; cdr3_aa: CASSSSVSGTSSYEQYF
v_call: TRBV11-2; clone_size: -; cdr3_aa: CASSSRVPGGEKLFF
v_call: TRBV5-1; clone_size: -; cdr3_aa: CASSSPRTSGRATGELFF
v_call: TRBV7-6; clone_size: -; cdr3_aa: CASSLASVAGELFF
v_call: TRBV4-3; clone_size: -; cdr3_aa: CASSPSPGNTEAFF
v_call: TRBV12-5; clone_size: few; cdr3_aa: CASGPPGRRAETQYF
v_call: TRBV27; clone_size: once; cdr3_aa: CASRTGGVNQPQHF
v_call: TRBV5-1; clone_size: -; cdr3_aa: CASSVGTRADEQFF
v_call: TRBV15; clone_size: -; cdr3_aa: CATSSPLPVRSETQYF
v_call: TRBV25-1; clone_size: -; cdr3_aa: CASSETGWSTEAFF